The T cell receptor (beta chain) under discussion was sequenced for a study of blood T cell repertoires in COVID-19. Whole-study context: The United States, Italy and Spain supplied acute and convalescent COVID-19 samples. In each case, the material was cDNA or gDNA derived from T cells, B-cell-depleted T cells, or PBMCs.

In the authors' methods: Estimates of nucleated cell counts were drawn from the amplification of reference gene primers. Method: immunoSEQ multiplex PCR; TCRdb's copy keeps in-frame clones and lacks some. Clone size and V and J calls were adopted from that table, with D and trimming inferred from the DNA. Of roughly 80,000 clones listed, approximately 88% are singletons. The CDR3 consists of 13 residues. Germline V lookup: CDR1 SEHNR, CDR2 FQNEAQ (reference sequence). The V gene lost 1 base and the J gene lost 14 bases, with 15 bases spanning the gap. The rearrangement uses TRBV7-9 and TRBJ2-1; a possible D gene is TRBD2 (5 bases). This receptor was identified in a woman of 80 years or more with active or convalescent COVID-19. Sequencing was done on a sample of peripheral blood. The CDR3 sequence: CASSLGLLGEEFF. The CDR3 DNA reads TGTGCCAGCAGCTTAGGACTGCTCGGGGAAGAGTTCTTC.